This T cell receptor beta chain was captured by sequencing in a study of cytomegalovirus exposure and HLA in healthy donors. At the level of the study: Researchers found that more than 70% of about 400 genotyped donors fell within the Caucasian-associated ancestry cluster.

Regarding the study as a whole: Later analysis demonstrated an association between a missense DCLRE1C variant and TCR beta V- and J-gene trimming. Most TCR sequences proved rare, with some public TCRs found in many donors.

The study ran its PCR with 60 Vbeta and 13 Jbeta primers. The method was immunoSEQ multiplex PCR; TCRdb's version includes in-frame clones alone and lacks a portion of them. The sample lists 100,000 to 120,000 clones; approximately 74% were seen once. Notes on this clone: Its antigen is not known.

Germline V lookup: CDR1 SGHRS, CDR2 YFSETQ. The CDR3 runs 15 residues. The sequence was collected from a woman in her 40s in good health and CMV-seropositive. The rearrangement links TRBV5-1 to TRBJ2-5; 12 nucleotides align to TRBD1. The tail of the sequence fits TRBJ2-7 better, so the J call may be wrong. Sequencing was performed on PBMCs. The CDR3 DNA is TGCGCCAGCAGCTACCGGGACAGGGGGCTATCCGAGCAGTACTTC. Protein product: CASSYRDRGLSEQYF.